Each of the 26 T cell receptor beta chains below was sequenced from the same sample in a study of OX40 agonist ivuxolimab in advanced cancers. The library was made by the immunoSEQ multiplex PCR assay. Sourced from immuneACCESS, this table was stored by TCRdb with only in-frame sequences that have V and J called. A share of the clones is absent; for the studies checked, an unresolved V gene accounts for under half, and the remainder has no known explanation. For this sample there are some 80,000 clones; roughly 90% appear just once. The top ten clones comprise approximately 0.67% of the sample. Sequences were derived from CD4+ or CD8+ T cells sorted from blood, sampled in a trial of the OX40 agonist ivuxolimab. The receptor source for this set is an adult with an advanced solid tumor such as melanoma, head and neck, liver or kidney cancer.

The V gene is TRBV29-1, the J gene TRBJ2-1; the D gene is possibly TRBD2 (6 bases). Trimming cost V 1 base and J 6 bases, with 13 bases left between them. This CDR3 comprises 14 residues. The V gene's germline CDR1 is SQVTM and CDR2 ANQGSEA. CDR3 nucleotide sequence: TGCAGCGTTGAAGTGGGACGGGGGATCAATGAGCAGTTCTTC. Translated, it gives CSVEVGRGINEQFF.

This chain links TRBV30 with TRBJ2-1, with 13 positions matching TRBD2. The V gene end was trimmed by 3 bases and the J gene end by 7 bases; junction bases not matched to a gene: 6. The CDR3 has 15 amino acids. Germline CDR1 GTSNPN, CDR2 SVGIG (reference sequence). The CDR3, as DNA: TGTGCCTGGAGGGGACTAGCGGGATTAAGGAATGAGCAGTTCTTC. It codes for CAWRGLAGLRNEQFF.

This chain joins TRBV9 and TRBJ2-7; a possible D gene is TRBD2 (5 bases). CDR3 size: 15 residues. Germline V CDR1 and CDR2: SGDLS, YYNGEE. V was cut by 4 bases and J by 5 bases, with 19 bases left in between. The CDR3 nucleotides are TGTGCCAGCAGCCCCAGAGGGAGTTTCGCACACGAGCAGTACTTC. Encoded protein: CASSPRGSFAHEQYF.

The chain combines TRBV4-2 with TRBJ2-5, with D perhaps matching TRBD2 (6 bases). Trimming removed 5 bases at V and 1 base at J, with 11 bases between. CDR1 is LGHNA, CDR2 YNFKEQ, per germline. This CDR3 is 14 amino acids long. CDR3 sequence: CASSDQRAQETQYF. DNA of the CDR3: TGTGCCAGCAGCGACCAGCGGGCCCAAGAGACCCAGTACTTC.

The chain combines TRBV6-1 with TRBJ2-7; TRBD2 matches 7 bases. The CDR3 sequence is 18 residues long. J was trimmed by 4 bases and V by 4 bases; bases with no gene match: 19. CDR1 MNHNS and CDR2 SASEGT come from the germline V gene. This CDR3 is CASSAYGNPRTRLYEQYF. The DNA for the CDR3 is TGTGCCAGCAGTGCCTACGGGAACCCCCGGACTAGATTATACGAGCAGTACTTC.

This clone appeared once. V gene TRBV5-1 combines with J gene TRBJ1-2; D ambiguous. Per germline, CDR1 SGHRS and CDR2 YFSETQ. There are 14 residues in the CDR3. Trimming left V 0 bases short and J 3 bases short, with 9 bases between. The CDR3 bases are TGCGCCAGCAGCTTGGCAGGAGGAGACTATGGCTACACCTTC. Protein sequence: CASSLAGGDYGYTF.

The CDR3 spells CASSPVGLADTQYF. In DNA, the CDR3 is TGTGCCAGCAGCCCCGTCGGGCTGGCAGATACGCAGTATTTT. The rearrangement joins TRBV5-4 to TRBJ2-3; no definite D call. Germline CDR1 reads SGHNT; CDR2 reads YYREEE (reference sequence). The CDR3 is 14 residues long. Deletions cut 4 bases from V and 4 bases from J, with 13 bases between.

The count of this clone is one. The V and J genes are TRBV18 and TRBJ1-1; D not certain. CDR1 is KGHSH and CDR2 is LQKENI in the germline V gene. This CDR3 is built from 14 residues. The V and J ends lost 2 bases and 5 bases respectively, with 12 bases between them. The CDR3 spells CASSPENSVTEAFF. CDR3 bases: TGTGCCAGCTCACCAGAGAATAGTGTAACTGAAGCTTTCTTT. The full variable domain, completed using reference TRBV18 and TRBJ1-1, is NAGVMQNPRHLVRRRGQEARLRCSPMKGHSHVYWYRQLPEEGLKFMVYLQKENIIDESGMPKERFSAEFPKEGPSILRIQQVVRGDSAAYFCASSPENSVTEAFFGQGTRLTVV.

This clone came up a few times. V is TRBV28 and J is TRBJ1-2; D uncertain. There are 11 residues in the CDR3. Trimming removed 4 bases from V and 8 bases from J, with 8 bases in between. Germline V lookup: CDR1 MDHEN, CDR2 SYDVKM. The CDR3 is CASSWDKGYTF. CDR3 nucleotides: TGTGCCAGCAGTTGGGATAAGGGCTACACCTTC.

The DNA for the CDR3 is TGTGCCAGTAGTATTGTAGGAGGGGGCTCTGGAAACACCATATATTTT. Translating gives CASSIVGGGSGNTIYF. The chain couples TRBV19 to TRBJ1-3, with D possibly being TRBD1 (6 bases). The ends were cut back, 3 bases at V and 0 bases at J, with 12 bases in the middle. This CDR3 spans 16 amino acids. Germline V gene sequence: CDR1 LNHDA, CDR2 SQIVND (reference sequence).

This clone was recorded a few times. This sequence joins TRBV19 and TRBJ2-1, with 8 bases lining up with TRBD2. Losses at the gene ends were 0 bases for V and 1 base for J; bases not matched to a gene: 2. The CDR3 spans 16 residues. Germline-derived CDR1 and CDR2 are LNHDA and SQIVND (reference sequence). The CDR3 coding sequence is TGTGCCAGTAGTATAGACACTAGCGGATCCTACAATGAGCAGTTCTTC. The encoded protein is CASSIDTSGSYNEQFF.

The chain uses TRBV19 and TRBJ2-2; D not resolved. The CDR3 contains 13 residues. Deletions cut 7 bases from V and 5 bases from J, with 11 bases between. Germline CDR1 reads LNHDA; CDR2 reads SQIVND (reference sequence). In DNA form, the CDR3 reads TGTGCCAGTACCTCCGATACGACCGGGGAGCTGTTTTTT. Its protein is CASTSDTTGELFF.

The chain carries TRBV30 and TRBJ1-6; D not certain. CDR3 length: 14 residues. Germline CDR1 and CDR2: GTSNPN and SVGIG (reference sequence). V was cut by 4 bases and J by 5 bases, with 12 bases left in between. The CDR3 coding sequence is TGTGCCTGGACCCGAGGACGGGATAATTCACCCCTCCACTTT. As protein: CAWTRGRDNSPLHF.

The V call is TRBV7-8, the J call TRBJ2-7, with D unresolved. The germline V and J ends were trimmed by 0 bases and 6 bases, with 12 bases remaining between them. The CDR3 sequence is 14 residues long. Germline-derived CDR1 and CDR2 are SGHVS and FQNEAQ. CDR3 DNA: TGTGCCAGCAGCTTAGCCCGATCCCCCCCCGAGCAGTACTTC. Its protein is CASSLARSPPEQYF.

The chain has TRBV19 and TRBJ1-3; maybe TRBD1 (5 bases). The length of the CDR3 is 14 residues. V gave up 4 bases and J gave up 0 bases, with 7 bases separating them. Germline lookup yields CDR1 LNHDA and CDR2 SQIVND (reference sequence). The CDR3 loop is CASSNRISGNTIYF. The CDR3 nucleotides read TGTGCCAGTAGTAACAGGATCTCTGGAAACACCATATATTTT.

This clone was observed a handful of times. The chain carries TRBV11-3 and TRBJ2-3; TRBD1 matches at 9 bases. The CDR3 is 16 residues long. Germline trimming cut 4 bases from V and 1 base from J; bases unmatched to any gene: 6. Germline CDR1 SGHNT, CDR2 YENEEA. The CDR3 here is CASSSGTGSRTDTQYF. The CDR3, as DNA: TGTGCCAGCAGCTCCGGGACAGGGTCTCGCACAGATACGCAGTATTTT.

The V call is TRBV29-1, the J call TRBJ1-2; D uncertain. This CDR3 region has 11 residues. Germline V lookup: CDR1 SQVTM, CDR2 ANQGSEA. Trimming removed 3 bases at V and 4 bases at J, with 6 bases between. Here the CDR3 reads CSVDWGYGYTF. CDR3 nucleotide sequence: TGCAGCGTTGATTGGGGCTATGGCTACACCTTC.

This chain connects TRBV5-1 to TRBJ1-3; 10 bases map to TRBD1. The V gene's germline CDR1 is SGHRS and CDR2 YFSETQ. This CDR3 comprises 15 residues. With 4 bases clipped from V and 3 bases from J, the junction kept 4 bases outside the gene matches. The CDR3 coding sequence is TGCGCCAGCAGCCCGGGACAGGGGTTTGGAAACACCATATATTTT. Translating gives CASSPGQGFGNTIYF.

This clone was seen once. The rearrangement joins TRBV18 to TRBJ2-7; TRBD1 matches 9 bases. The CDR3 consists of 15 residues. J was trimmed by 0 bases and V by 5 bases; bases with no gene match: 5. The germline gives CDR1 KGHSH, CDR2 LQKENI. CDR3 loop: CASSMGTGSSYEQYF. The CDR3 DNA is TGTGCCAGCTCAATGGGGACAGGGAGCTCCTACGAGCAGTACTTC.

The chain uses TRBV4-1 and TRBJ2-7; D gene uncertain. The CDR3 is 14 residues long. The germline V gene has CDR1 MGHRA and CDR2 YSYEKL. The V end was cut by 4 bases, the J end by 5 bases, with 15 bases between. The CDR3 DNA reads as TGCGCCAGCAGCCCCCGGGCCCTTTCCGACGAGCAGTACTTC. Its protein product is CASSPRALSDEQYF.

The CDR3 here is CASSPGRLSGNTIYF. DNA of the CDR3: TGTGCCAGCAGCCCAGGACGGCTCTCTGGAAACACCATATATTTT. The chain joins TRBV5-8 to TRBJ1-3, with D uncertain. Per germline, CDR1 SGHTS and CDR2 YDEGEE. This CDR3 spans 15 amino acids. Trimming stripped 4 bases from V and 0 bases from J, with 11 bases between.

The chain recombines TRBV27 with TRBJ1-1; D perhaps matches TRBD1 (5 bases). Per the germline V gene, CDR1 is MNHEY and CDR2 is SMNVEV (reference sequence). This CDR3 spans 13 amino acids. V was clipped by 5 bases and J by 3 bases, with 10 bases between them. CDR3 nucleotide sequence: TGTGCCAGCAGTGCCGGACAATACACTGAAGCTTTCTTT. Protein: CASSAGQYTEAFF.

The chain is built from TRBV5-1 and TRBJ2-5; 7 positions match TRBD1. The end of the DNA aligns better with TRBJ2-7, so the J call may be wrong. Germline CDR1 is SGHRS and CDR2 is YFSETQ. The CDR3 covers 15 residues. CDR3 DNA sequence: TGCGCCAGCAGCCAGACAGGGTCGGGGCTAGCCGAGCAGTACTTC. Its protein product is CASSQTGSGLAEQYF.

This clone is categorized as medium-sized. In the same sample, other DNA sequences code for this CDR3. CDR3 region: CASSPQGAGNTIYF. For the CDR3, the DNA is TGTGCCAGCTCACCCCAGGGGGCTGGAAACACCATATATTTT. The chain has TRBV18 and TRBJ1-3; 7 nucleotides line up with TRBD1. This CDR3 contains 14 residues. V lost 3 bases to trimming and J lost 2 bases; unmatched junction nucleotides: 1. Germline CDR1 and CDR2: KGHSH and LQKENI.

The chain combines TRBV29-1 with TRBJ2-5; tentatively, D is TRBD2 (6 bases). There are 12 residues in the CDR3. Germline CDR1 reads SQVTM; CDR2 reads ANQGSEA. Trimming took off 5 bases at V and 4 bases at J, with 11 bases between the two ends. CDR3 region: CSVRDSPETQYF. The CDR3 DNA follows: TGCAGCGTTAGGGACTCCCCAGAGACCCAGTACTTC.

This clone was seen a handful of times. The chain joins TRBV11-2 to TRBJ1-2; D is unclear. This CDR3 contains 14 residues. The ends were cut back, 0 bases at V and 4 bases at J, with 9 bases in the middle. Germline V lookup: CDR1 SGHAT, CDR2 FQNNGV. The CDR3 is CASSLERQSYGYTF. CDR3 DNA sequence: TGTGCCAGCAGCTTAGAGCGGCAGTCCTATGGCTACACCTTC.